These 10 T cell receptor beta chains share one sample of origin, sequenced in a study of blood T cell repertoires in COVID-19. The table came from immunoSEQ multiplex PCR; TCRdb's copy has only in-frame clones and leaves some out. The sample contains tens of thousands of clones, 60% to 80% of which appear only once. Sequenced input: peripheral blood. Receptors were obtained from a man aged 70-80 years with active or convalescent COVID-19.

The V and J genes are TRBV6-5 and TRBJ1-1; possibly TRBD1 for D (5 bases). From germline, CDR1 is MNHEY and CDR2 SVGAGI. This CDR3 has 13 residues. The germline V and J ends were trimmed by 5 bases and 3 bases, with 10 bases remaining between them. The CDR3 loop is CASSQGFDTEAFF. The CDR3 region has the DNA TGTGCCAGCAGTCAGGGTTTTGACACTGAAGCTTTCTTT.

The chain links TRBV19 to TRBJ1-2; TRBD1 aligns across 9 bases. The CDR3 has 16 amino acids. Per the germline V gene, CDR1 is LNHDA and CDR2 is SQIVND (reference sequence). V was clipped by 6 bases and J by 5 bases; unmatched bases: 13. The CDR3 spells CASRIIGTGGEYGYTF. The CDR3 region has the DNA TGTGCCAGTAGAATCATAGGCACAGGGGGCGAGTATGGCTACACCTTC. The complete variable domain, with remaining parts taken from reference TRBV19 and TRBJ1-2, reads DGGITQSPKYLFRKEGQNVTLSCEQNLNHDAMYWYRQDPGQGLRLIYYSQIVNDFQKGDIAEGYSVSREKKESFPLTVTSAQKNPTAFYLCASRIIGTGGEYGYTFGSGTRLTVV.

This sequence joins TRBV3-1 (or the pseudogene TRBV3-2) and TRBJ1-5, with no clear D. The CDR3 spans 15 residues. The V and J ends lost 4 bases and 7 bases respectively, with 17 bases between them. CDR1 is LGHDT, CDR2 YNNKEL, per germline (reference sequence). CDR3 nucleotides: TGTGCCAGCAGCCGGTCCGGTCTCCCGACACAGCCCCAGCATTTT. Residues: CASSRSGLPTQPQHF.

This chain joins TRBV28 and TRBJ1-2, with D possibly TRBD1 on 6 matching bases. The ends were cut back, 4 bases at V and 7 bases at J, with 7 bases in the middle. CDR3 length equals 11 residues. Germline CDR1 reads MDHEN; CDR2 reads SYDVKM. The CDR3: CASSSRGGYTF. DNA for the CDR3: TGTGCCAGCAGTTCCAGGGGTGGCTACACCTTC.

This clone was recorded a few times. The V and J genes are TRBV12-3 or TRBV12-4 and TRBJ2-6; no clear D. Trimming shortened V by 10 bases and J by 0 bases, and 4 bases separated the two germline ends. The length of the CDR3 is 12 residues. The CDR3 region has the DNA TGTGCCACCAACTCTGGGGCCAACGTCCTGACTTTC. As protein: CATNSGANVLTF.

The J gene is TRBJ2-5, the V gene TRBV2, with 8 bases fitting TRBD2. Per the germline V gene, CDR1 is SNHLY and CDR2 is FYNNEI. CDR3 length equals 15 residues. V shed 6 bases and J 1 base; nucleotides not matched to a gene: 7. In DNA form, the CDR3 reads TGTGCCAGCAGATTTGGTAGCGGGGCCCAAGAGACCCAGTACTTC. Its translation: CASRFGSGAQETQYF.

In its sample, this clone was seen once. This CDR3 is missing its conserved last phenylalanine or tryptophan, likely due to a read error. The limits of the CDR3 on the DNA are not certain, so only TCRdb's listed CDR3 is given. This chain connects TRBV29-1 to TRBJ2-3; the D call of TRBD2 is as the table states it, not checked on the DNA. The CDR3 spans 12 residues, counting both ends. Germline V CDR1 and CDR2: SQVTM, ANQGSEA. The CDR3 here is CSVLRGPPPGVV.

The genes are TRBV7-9 and TRBJ1-5; 8 bases agree with TRBD1. Unmatched junction bases numbered 9, after V lost 4 bases and J lost 7 bases. Germline CDR1 is SEHNR and CDR2 is FQNEAQ (reference sequence). This CDR3 has 15 residues. This CDR3 is CASSSEDREGQPQHF. The CDR3 DNA reads as TGTGCCAGCAGCTCCGAGGACAGGGAGGGCCAGCCCCAGCATTTT.

This clone turned up a few times. The chain carries TRBV6-1 and TRBJ1-2; D gene uncertain. Trimming removed 2 bases at V and 8 bases at J, with 12 bases between. Looked up from germline, CDR1 is MNHNS and CDR2 is SASEGT. The CDR3 is made up of 13 amino acids. The chain's CDR3 is CASSESPPGGYTF. CDR3 DNA: TGTGCCAGCAGTGAAAGCCCCCCGGGAGGCTACACCTTC.

Many counts were recorded for this clone. This sequence joins TRBV12-3 or TRBV12-4 and TRBJ2-7, with a weak D call TRBD1 (6 bases). Between the trimmed V and J ends, which lost 3 bases and 2 bases, there was a span of 8 bases. This CDR3 comprises 13 residues. The DNA for the CDR3 is TGTGCCAGCAGTTTTTGGGGGCCCTACGAGCAGTACTTC. Residues: CASSFWGPYEQYF.